The sequence of this TCR beta chain was determined in a study of T cells in Graves' hyperthyroidism and ophthalmopathy. Amplification of TCR beta CDR3 regions used RNA as the template. HTBI primers were the set used in a first-round RT-PCR of the TCR CDR3. TCRdb independently ran MiXCR on the multiplex PCR reads; one entry per CDR3 protein. The table records 500,000 to 750,000 distinct CDR3 sequences, around 45% of them present only once. This clonotype was picked up many times. Its antigen remains unidentified. Trimming pared 2 bases from V and 8 bases from J, leaving 12 bases between. The CDR3 consists of 13 residues. Germline V gene sequence: CDR1 SEHNR, CDR2 FQNEAQ (reference sequence). Patients aged 18 to 65 had newly diagnosed hyperthyroidism of under 2 months' duration. Whole-study results and caveats: The majority of expanded thyroid clonotypes above 0.001 also appeared in blood.

The sequence came from a woman younger than 35 with Graves' hyperthyroidism. Sequencing was performed on peripheral blood or thyroid tissue (not recorded which). The rearrangement links TRBV7-9 to TRBJ1-1; D not certain. In DNA, the CDR3 is TGTGCCAGCAGCTTATCCGACGGGAGAGAAGCTTTCTTT. Translated, it gives CASSLSDGREAFF.